This TCR beta chain was sequenced during a study of blood T cell repertoires in COVID-19. Original processing notes: Reference gene primers were amplified, and this amplification served to estimate nucleated cell counts. Sequencing was performed with immunoSEQ multiplex PCR; in TCRdb, only in-frame clones are kept and a portion is missing. For V, J and clone size, that table is used; D and trimming come from the DNA. The sample lists about 170,000 clones, approximately 80% occurring once. Across 24 US areas, participants ranged in age from roughly 18 to 95 years. Clinical history as reported by participants underpinned cohort assignment. Two consecutive negative NP/OP PCR tests, clearance, or resolved symptoms defined Cohort 3 recovery. V was pared by 1 base and J by 7 bases, with 15 bases between. This CDR3 comprises 15 residues. Germline V gene data show CDR1 as LGHDT and CDR2 as YNNKEL (reference sequence).

The TCR sequence derives from a man aged 45-60 years who had recovered from COVID-19. Sequenced input: PBMCs or T cells enriched from blood (not recorded which). The rearrangement links TRBV3-1 (or the pseudogene TRBV3-2) to TRBJ2-3, with TRBD2 as a possible D gene (5 bases). For the CDR3, the DNA is TGTGCCAGCAGCCAAGGGAGCGGTCCCCGGAATACGCAGTATTTT. This encodes CASSQGSGPRNTQYF.